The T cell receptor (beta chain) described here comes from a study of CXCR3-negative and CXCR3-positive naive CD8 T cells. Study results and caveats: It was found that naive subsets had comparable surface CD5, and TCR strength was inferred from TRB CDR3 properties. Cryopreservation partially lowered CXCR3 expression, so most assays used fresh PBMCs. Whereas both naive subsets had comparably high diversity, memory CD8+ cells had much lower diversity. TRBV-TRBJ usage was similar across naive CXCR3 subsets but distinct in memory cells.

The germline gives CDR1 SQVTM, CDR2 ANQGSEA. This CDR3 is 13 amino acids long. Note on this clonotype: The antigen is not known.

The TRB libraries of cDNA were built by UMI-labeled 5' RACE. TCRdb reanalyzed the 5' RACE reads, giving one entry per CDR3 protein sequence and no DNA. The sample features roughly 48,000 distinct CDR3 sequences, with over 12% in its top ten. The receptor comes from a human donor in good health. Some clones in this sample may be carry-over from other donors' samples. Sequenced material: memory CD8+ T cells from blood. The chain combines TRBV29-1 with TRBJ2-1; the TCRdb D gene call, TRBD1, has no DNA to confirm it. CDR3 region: CSVETDSYNEQFF.